This T cell receptor (beta chain) originates from a study of blood T cell repertoires in COVID-19. For the study at large: Material from acute and convalescent COVID-19 was sourced from the United States, Italy and Spain.

Methods used by the authors: Amplification from reference gene primers served as the basis for estimated nucleated cell counts. Sequencing used immunoSEQ multiplex PCR; TCRdb keeps in-frame clones, though not all of them. V and J calls and clone size are those listed in that table; D and trimming were worked out from the DNA. This sample has 210,000 or so clones, with over 75% found just once. This clonotype originated in a woman aged 40 to 50 who had recovered from COVID-19. What was sequenced was peripheral blood.

The CDR3 here is CSASVTSGSYEQYF. CDR3 bases: TGCAGTGCTAGTGTGACTAGCGGTTCCTACGAGCAGTACTTC. The V gene is TRBV20-1, the J gene TRBJ2-7, with 9 bases identical to TRBD2. The CDR3 consists of 14 residues. Germline V lookup: CDR1 DFQATT, CDR2 SNEGSKA (reference sequence). V was clipped by 3 bases and J by 1 base; unmatched bases: 4.